The next 28 T cell receptor beta chains were all read from a single sample in a study of shared clonotypes between healthy human individuals. Sequencing used immunoSEQ multiplex PCR; TCRdb keeps in-frame clones, though not all of them. The sample holds 2 million to 2.5 million clones, almost 96% seen once. The sequenced sample consisted of naive CD4+ T cells sorted from blood. As to subset: CD45RA+ positively selected. Receptors were obtained from a man aged 18 to 29 in good health.

The rearrangement uses TRBV7-9 and TRBJ2-5, with 7 bases lining up with TRBD1. Looked up from germline, CDR1 is SEHNR and CDR2 is FQNEAQ (reference sequence). The CDR3 is made up of 14 amino acids. V lost 1 base to trimming and J lost 5 bases; unmatched junction nucleotides: 4. The DNA of the CDR3 is TGTGCCAGCAGCTTAGTACAGGGGAAGGAGACCCAGTACTTC. Translation: CASSLVQGKETQYF.

The genes are TRBV5-6 and TRBJ2-7, with 8 bases lining up with TRBD1. V was clipped by 4 bases and J by 5 bases; unmatched bases: 2. The germline V gene has CDR1 SGHDT and CDR2 YYEEEE. CDR3 length equals 12 residues. CDR3 residues: CASSLRGHEQYF. The CDR3 DNA is TGTGCCAGCAGCCTCAGGGGGCACGAGCAGTACTTC.

The chain recombines TRBV7-2 with TRBJ2-3, with no clear D. V lost 4 bases and J lost 4, with 12 bases in between. The CDR3 extends over 14 amino acids. Germline V gene data show CDR1 as SGHTA and CDR2 as FQGNSA. The CDR3 sequence is CASSSLLKADTQYF. CDR3 in DNA: TGTGCCAGCAGCTCCCTACTAAAGGCAGATACGCAGTATTTT.

A few counts support this clone. The chain joins TRBV30 to TRBJ1-4; 9 bases map to TRBD1. Germline V CDR1 and CDR2: GTSNPN, SVGIG (reference sequence). The CDR3 spans 16 residues. V gave up 3 bases and J gave up 4 bases; unmatched junction bases: 9. CDR3 sequence reads: CAWSVRTGVLNEKLFF. In nucleotides, the CDR3 is TGTGCCTGGAGCGTCAGGACAGGGGTTCTTAATGAAAAACTGTTTTTT. Full variable domain (remainder filled in from reference TRBV30 and TRBJ1-4): SQTIHQWPATLVQPVGSPLSLECTVEGTSNPNLYWYRQAAGRGLQLLFYSVGIGQISSEVPQNLSASRPQDRQFILSSKKLLLSDSGFYLCAWSVRTGVLNEKLFFGSGTQLSVL.

The V call is TRBV6-6, the J call TRBJ2-5, with 10 bases matching TRBD2. J lost 4 bases, V lost 4 bases, and 6 bases had no gene match. The CDR3 is 15 amino acids. From germline, CDR1 is MNHNY and CDR2 SVGAGI (reference sequence). The CDR3 sequence: CASSFSAGGVETQYF. The DNA of the CDR3 is TGTGCCAGCAGTTTCTCAGCGGGAGGGGTAGAGACCCAGTACTTC.

This clone came up once. The chain couples TRBV5-6 to TRBJ1-1, with D perhaps TRBD1 (5 bases). Germline lookup yields CDR1 SGHDT and CDR2 YYEEEE. The length of the CDR3 is 13 residues. The germline V and J ends were trimmed by 4 bases and 2 bases, with 9 bases remaining between them. CDR3 loop: CASSRDFNTEAFF. As DNA, the CDR3 is TGTGCCAGCAGCCGGGACTTCAACACTGAAGCTTTCTTT.

The rearrangement uses TRBV29-1 and TRBJ1-1; D gene unclear. Germline V CDR1 and CDR2: SQVTM, ANQGSEA. This CDR3 spans 14 amino acids. With 7 bases removed from V and 0 bases from J, the gap between germline ends came to 15 bases. The CDR3 reads CSARPDIVNTEAFF. CDR3 DNA: TGCAGCGCCCGGCCGGATATTGTGAACACTGAAGCTTTCTTT.

The chain employs TRBV5-4 and TRBJ2-1, with a tentative D call TRBD2 (5 bases). The CDR3 has 15 amino acids. Trimming left V 4 bases short and J 3 bases short, with 14 bases between. The germline CDR1 and CDR2 sequences are SGHNT and YYREEE (reference sequence). In DNA form, the CDR3 reads TGTGCCAGCAGCCCATTGCGAGGGCGCTACAATGAGCAGTTCTTC. Encoded protein: CASSPLRGRYNEQFF.

This clone was seen a single time. The V and J genes are TRBV28 and TRBJ2-5; the D is unclear. The CDR3 is 12 amino acids. Per the germline V gene, CDR1 is MDHEN and CDR2 is SYDVKM. The V gene lost 5 bases and the J gene lost 6 bases, with 10 bases spanning the gap. Here the CDR3 reads CASSPPGQTQYF. CDR3 nucleotides: TGTGCCAGCAGTCCCCCCGGACAGACCCAGTACTTC.

This chain uses TRBV28 with TRBJ1-5; D unclear. This CDR3 contains 15 residues. The ends were cut back, 3 bases at V and 1 base at J, with 10 bases in the middle. Germline V gene sequence: CDR1 MDHEN, CDR2 SYDVKM. The DNA for the CDR3 is TGTGCCAGCAGTTTTCTGGGTGAAAGCAATCAGCCCCAGCATTTT. Residues: CASSFLGESNQPQHF. The full variable domain, completed using reference TRBV28 and TRBJ1-5, is DVKVTQSSRYLVKRTGEKVFLECVQDMDHENMFWYRQDPGLGLRLIYFSYDVKMKEKGDIPEGYSVSREKKERFSLILESASTNQTSMYLCASSFLGESNQPQHFGDGTRLSIL.

This rearrangement joins TRBV30 to TRBJ1-1; 10 nucleotides agree with TRBD1. CDR1 is GTSNPN, CDR2 SVGIG, per germline (reference sequence). V dropped 2 bases and J dropped 5; count of bases not matched to a gene: 20. The CDR3 totals 19 residues. The CDR3 DNA is TGTGCCTGGAGTTCCTTCTCCCGGGACAGGGGAAAGAGGGGGACTGAAGCTTTCTTT. Protein product: CAWSSFSRDRGKRGTEAFF.

Note on this clone: Different DNA sequences within this sample yield the same CDR3. The V and J genes are TRBV5-4 and TRBJ1-6; D ambiguous. The CDR3 has 16 amino acids. Deletions cut 0 bases from V and 0 bases from J, with 7 bases between. Germline V lookup: CDR1 SGHNT, CDR2 YYREEE (reference sequence). The CDR3 loop is CASSLGSSSYNSPLHF. CDR3 sequence (DNA): TGTGCCAGCAGCTTGGGCAGCAGCTCCTATAATTCACCCCTCCACTTT.

V usage is TRBV2 and J usage is TRBJ1-4; 9 nucleotides line up with TRBD1. The CDR3 has 17 residues. Germline CDR1 is SNHLY and CDR2 is FYNNEI. V shed 5 bases and J 1 base; nucleotides not matched to a gene: 8. In nucleotides, the CDR3 is TGTGCCAGCAGTTCCGGGACAGGGCTCCTAACTAATGAAAAACTGTTTTTT. This encodes CASSSGTGLLTNEKLFF.

The chain uses TRBV10-1 and TRBJ2-1; TRBD2 matches at 11 bases. This CDR3 contains 16 residues. Trimming at V came to 0 bases and at J to 6 bases, leaving 4 bases not matched to a gene. Germline lookup yields CDR1 WNHNN and CDR2 SYGVQD (reference sequence). The CDR3 sequence: CASSESRLAGGNEQFF. The CDR3, as DNA: TGCGCCAGCAGTGAGTCGAGGCTAGCGGGGGGCAATGAGCAGTTCTTC.

The V gene is TRBV28, the J gene TRBJ2-2; 7 bases map to TRBD1. This CDR3 spans 15 amino acids. Per the germline V gene, CDR1 is MDHEN and CDR2 is SYDVKM. Unmatched junction bases numbered 5, after V lost 6 bases and J lost 1 base. CDR3 nucleotides: TGTGCCAGCAGGCGACAGGGCAAGAACACCGGGGAGCTGTTTTTT. Translation gives CASRRQGKNTGELFF.

The chain has TRBV5-1 and TRBJ2-3; 9 nucleotides align to TRBD2. The CDR3 loop spans 18 amino acids. CDR1 is SGHRS, CDR2 YFSETQ, per germline. J gave up 4 bases and V 2 bases, and 14 bases lay outside the gene matches. CDR3 residues: CASSFSLAGNIVADTQYF. In DNA, the CDR3 is TGCGCCAGCAGCTTCTCGCTAGCGGGGAATATCGTGGCAGATACGCAGTATTTT.

Here the CDR3 DNA reads TGTGCCATCAGTGAGGGAGTAGGCACAGATACGCAGTATTTT. Residues: CAISEGVGTDTQYF. This chain uses TRBV10-3 with TRBJ2-3; D gene uncertain. This CDR3 has 14 amino acids. Trimming stripped 2 bases from V and 1 base from J, with 7 bases between. Germline V gene data show CDR1 as ENHRY and CDR2 as SYGVKD.

The chain couples TRBV30 to TRBJ1-1; D gene unclear. The ends were cut back, 1 base at V and 6 bases at J, with 15 bases in the middle. Germline CDR1 and CDR2: GTSNPN and SVGIG (reference sequence). The CDR3 contains 14 residues. The CDR3 DNA sequence: TGTGCCTGGAGTGGGGAGAGTCGGAAGGCTGAAGCTTTCTTT. Its protein is CAWSGESRKAEAFF.

The chain employs TRBV5-6 and TRBJ2-3; D ambiguous. This CDR3 has 14 residues. The V end was cut by 0 bases, the J end by 8 bases, with 13 bases between. Germline values: CDR1 SGHDT, CDR2 YYEEEE. The CDR3 reads CASSLAVPPATQYF. As DNA, the CDR3 is TGTGCCAGCAGCTTGGCCGTACCGCCGGCTACGCAGTATTTT.

In regard to this clone: Other DNA sequences in this sample translate to the same CDR3. The chain carries TRBV30 and TRBJ1-4, with 7 positions matching TRBD1. The CDR3 consists of 13 residues. Germline V gives CDR1 GTSNPN, CDR2 SVGIG (reference sequence). V lost 3 bases to trimming and J lost 5 bases; unmatched junction nucleotides: 3. CDR3 nucleotides: TGTGCCTGGAGGGGACAGAAAAATGAAAAACTGTTTTTT. This translates into CAWRGQKNEKLFF. Looking up the rest from reference TRBV30 and TRBJ1-4 gives the full variable domain: SQTIHQWPATLVQPVGSPLSLECTVEGTSNPNLYWYRQAAGRGLQLLFYSVGIGQISSEVPQNLSASRPQDRQFILSSKKLLLSDSGFYLCAWRGQKNEKLFFGSGTQLSVL.

The V gene is TRBV5-8, the J gene TRBJ2-7, with 11 bases aligning to TRBD1. The V gene's germline CDR1 is SGHTS and CDR2 YDEGEE. This CDR3 is built from 15 residues. The V and J ends lost 5 bases and 4 bases, in that order; junction bases with no gene match: 8. CDR3 sequence reads: CASRREGTGGYEQYF. CDR3 nucleotides: TGTGCCAGCAGAAGGGAAGGGACAGGGGGGTACGAGCAGTACTTC.

The chain carries TRBV5-1 and TRBJ2-1; 12 positions match TRBD2. CDR1 is SGHRS and CDR2 is YFSETQ in the germline V gene. V shed 1 base and J 5 bases; nucleotides not matched to a gene: 4. CDR3 length: 16 residues. CDR3: CASSLTSGGKNNEQFF. DNA of the CDR3: TGCGCCAGCAGCTTGACTAGCGGGGGGAAAAACAATGAGCAGTTCTTC.

The chain employs TRBV7-2 and TRBJ2-2; 12 nucleotides agree with TRBD1. The V gene end was trimmed by 6 bases and the J gene end by 7 bases; junction bases not matched to a gene: 6. The germline CDR1 and CDR2 sequences are SGHTA and FQGNSA. This CDR3 contains 15 residues. This chain's CDR3 is CASRPGQGANGELFF. CDR3 DNA sequence: TGTGCCAGCAGACCGGGACAGGGGGCAAACGGGGAGCTGTTTTTT. The full variable domain, with the rest looked up from reference TRBV7-2 and TRBJ2-2, is GAGVSQSPSNKVTEKGKDVELRCDPISGHTALYWYRQSLGQGLEFLIYFQGNSAPDKSGLPSDRFSAERTGGSVSTLTIQRTQQEDSAVYLCASRPGQGANGELFFGEGSRLTVL.

CDR3 in amino acids: CAISTGTGGPNQPQHF. The CDR3 nucleotides are TGTGCCATCAGTACCGGGACAGGGGGCCCCAATCAGCCCCAGCATTTT. The chain has TRBV10-3 and TRBJ1-5, with 12 bases fitting TRBD1. Germline values: CDR1 ENHRY, CDR2 SYGVKD. The V segment lost 5 bases and the J segment 3 bases; nucleotides outside the gene matches: 5. The CDR3 totals 16 residues.

This chain joins TRBV9 and TRBJ2-7; 7 bases are shared with TRBD1. The germline gives CDR1 SGDLS, CDR2 YYNGEE. This CDR3 is 14 amino acids long. After removal of 0 bases from V and 5 bases from J, the junction contained 5 bases not matched to a gene. The chain's CDR3 is CASSVEARGHEQYF. CDR3 coding DNA: TGTGCCAGCAGCGTAGAAGCTAGGGGGCACGAGCAGTACTTC.

With regard to this clone: The identical CDR3 is also encoded by other nucleotide sequences in the sample. V gene TRBV18 combines with J gene TRBJ2-5; D is perhaps TRBD2 (6 bases). The CDR3 is 14 residues long. Germline V CDR1 and CDR2: KGHSH, LQKENI. Between the trimmed V and J ends, which lost 4 bases and 1 base, there was a span of 10 bases. CDR3 DNA: TGTGCCAGCTCACGGTCCGGGGGCCAAGAGACCCAGTACTTC. Its translation: CASSRSGGQETQYF.

The chain uses TRBV4-2 and TRBJ1-1, with D possibly TRBD1 on 5 matching bases. The CDR3 is made up of 15 amino acids. Germline CDR1 and CDR2: LGHNA and YNFKEQ. Trimming shortened V by 0 bases and J by 4 bases, and 12 bases separated the two germline ends. The CDR3 spells CASSQEQEVITEAFF. The CDR3 DNA sequence: TGTGCCAGCAGCCAAGAACAGGAGGTGATCACTGAAGCTTTCTTT.

This clone was counted between two and nine times. The genes are TRBV28 and TRBJ1-2; 10 positions agree with TRBD1. V trimming: 4 bases; J trimming: 4 bases; junction bases outside the gene matches: 3. This CDR3 has 14 amino acids. Germline V gene data show CDR1 as MDHEN and CDR2 as SYDVKM. CDR3 in DNA: TGTGCCAGCAGTTGGACAGGGGGATTCTATGGCTACACCTTC. It codes for CASSWTGGFYGYTF.